A single T cell receptor (beta chain) is shown here with its context. The time point here: pretreatment peripheral blood. These data belong to a study of PD-L1 blockade in urothelial cancer. Background on the study: Patients commenced atezolizumab in 2014, and it was given at 1,200 mg intravenously every 3 weeks. There were a median of approximately 140,000 T cells in blood samples.

The ends were cut back, 4 bases at V and 1 base at J, with 7 bases in the middle. The CDR3 is 13 amino acids. Germline CDR1 is MGHDK and CDR2 is SYGVNS. Generated by immunoSEQ multiplex PCR, the TCRdb table keeps only in-frame clones and is missing some. The table shows about 79,000 clones, with around 81% occurring only once. This rearrangement joins TRBV25-1 to TRBJ1-1; perhaps TRBD1 as D (5 bases). The specimen was PBMCs, collected around atezolizumab (anti-PD-L1) treatment. The source of this sequence is a man in his forties or fifties with urothelial cancer. This CDR3 reads CASSVQGNTEAFF. The CDR3, as DNA: TGTGCCAGCAGTGTGCAGGGGAACACTGAAGCTTTCTTT.